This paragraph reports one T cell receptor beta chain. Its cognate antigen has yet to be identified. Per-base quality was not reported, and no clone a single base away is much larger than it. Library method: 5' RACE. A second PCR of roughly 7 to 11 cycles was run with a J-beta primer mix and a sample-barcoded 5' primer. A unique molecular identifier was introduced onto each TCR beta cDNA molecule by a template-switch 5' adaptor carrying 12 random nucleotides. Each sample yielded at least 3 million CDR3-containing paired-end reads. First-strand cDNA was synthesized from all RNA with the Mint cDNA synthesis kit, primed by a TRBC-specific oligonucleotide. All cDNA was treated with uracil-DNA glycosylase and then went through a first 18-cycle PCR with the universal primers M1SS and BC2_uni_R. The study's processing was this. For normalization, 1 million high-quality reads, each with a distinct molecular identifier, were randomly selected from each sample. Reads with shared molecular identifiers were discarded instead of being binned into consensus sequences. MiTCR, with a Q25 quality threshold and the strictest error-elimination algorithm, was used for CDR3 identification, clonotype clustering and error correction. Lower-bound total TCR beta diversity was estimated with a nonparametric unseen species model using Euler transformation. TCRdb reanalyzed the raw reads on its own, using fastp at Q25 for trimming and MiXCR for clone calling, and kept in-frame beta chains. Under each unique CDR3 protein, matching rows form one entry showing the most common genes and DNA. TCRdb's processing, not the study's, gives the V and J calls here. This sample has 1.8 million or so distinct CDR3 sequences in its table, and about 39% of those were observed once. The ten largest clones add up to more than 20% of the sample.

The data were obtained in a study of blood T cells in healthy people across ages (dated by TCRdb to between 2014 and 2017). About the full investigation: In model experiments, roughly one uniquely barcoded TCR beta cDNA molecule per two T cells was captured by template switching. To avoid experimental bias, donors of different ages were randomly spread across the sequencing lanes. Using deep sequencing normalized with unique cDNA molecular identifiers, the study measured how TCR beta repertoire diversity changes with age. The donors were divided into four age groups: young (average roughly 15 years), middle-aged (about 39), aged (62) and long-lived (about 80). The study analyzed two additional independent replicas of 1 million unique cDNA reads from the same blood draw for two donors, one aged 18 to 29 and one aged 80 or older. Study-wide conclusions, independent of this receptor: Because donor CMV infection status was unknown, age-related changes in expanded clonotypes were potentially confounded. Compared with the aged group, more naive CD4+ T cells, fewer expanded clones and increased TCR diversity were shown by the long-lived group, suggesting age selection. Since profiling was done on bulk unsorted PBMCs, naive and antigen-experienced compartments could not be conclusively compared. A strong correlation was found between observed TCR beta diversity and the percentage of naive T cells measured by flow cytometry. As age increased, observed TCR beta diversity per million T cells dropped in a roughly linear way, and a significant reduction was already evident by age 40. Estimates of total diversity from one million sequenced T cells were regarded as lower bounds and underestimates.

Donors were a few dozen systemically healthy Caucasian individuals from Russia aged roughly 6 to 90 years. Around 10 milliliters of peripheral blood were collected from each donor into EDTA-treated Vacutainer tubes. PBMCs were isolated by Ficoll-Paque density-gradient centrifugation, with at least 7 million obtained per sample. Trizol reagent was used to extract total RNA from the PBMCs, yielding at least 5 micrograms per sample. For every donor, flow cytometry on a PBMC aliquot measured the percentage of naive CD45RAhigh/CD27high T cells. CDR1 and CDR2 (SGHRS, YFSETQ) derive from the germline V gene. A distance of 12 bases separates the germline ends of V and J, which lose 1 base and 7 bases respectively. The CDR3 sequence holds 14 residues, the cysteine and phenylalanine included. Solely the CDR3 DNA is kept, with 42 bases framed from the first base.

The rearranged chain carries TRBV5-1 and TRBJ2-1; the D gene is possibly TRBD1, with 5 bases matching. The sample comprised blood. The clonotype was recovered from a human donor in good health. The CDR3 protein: CASSLLQVNNEQFF. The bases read TGCGCCAGCAGCTTGTTACAGGTGAATAATGAGCAGTTCTTC.